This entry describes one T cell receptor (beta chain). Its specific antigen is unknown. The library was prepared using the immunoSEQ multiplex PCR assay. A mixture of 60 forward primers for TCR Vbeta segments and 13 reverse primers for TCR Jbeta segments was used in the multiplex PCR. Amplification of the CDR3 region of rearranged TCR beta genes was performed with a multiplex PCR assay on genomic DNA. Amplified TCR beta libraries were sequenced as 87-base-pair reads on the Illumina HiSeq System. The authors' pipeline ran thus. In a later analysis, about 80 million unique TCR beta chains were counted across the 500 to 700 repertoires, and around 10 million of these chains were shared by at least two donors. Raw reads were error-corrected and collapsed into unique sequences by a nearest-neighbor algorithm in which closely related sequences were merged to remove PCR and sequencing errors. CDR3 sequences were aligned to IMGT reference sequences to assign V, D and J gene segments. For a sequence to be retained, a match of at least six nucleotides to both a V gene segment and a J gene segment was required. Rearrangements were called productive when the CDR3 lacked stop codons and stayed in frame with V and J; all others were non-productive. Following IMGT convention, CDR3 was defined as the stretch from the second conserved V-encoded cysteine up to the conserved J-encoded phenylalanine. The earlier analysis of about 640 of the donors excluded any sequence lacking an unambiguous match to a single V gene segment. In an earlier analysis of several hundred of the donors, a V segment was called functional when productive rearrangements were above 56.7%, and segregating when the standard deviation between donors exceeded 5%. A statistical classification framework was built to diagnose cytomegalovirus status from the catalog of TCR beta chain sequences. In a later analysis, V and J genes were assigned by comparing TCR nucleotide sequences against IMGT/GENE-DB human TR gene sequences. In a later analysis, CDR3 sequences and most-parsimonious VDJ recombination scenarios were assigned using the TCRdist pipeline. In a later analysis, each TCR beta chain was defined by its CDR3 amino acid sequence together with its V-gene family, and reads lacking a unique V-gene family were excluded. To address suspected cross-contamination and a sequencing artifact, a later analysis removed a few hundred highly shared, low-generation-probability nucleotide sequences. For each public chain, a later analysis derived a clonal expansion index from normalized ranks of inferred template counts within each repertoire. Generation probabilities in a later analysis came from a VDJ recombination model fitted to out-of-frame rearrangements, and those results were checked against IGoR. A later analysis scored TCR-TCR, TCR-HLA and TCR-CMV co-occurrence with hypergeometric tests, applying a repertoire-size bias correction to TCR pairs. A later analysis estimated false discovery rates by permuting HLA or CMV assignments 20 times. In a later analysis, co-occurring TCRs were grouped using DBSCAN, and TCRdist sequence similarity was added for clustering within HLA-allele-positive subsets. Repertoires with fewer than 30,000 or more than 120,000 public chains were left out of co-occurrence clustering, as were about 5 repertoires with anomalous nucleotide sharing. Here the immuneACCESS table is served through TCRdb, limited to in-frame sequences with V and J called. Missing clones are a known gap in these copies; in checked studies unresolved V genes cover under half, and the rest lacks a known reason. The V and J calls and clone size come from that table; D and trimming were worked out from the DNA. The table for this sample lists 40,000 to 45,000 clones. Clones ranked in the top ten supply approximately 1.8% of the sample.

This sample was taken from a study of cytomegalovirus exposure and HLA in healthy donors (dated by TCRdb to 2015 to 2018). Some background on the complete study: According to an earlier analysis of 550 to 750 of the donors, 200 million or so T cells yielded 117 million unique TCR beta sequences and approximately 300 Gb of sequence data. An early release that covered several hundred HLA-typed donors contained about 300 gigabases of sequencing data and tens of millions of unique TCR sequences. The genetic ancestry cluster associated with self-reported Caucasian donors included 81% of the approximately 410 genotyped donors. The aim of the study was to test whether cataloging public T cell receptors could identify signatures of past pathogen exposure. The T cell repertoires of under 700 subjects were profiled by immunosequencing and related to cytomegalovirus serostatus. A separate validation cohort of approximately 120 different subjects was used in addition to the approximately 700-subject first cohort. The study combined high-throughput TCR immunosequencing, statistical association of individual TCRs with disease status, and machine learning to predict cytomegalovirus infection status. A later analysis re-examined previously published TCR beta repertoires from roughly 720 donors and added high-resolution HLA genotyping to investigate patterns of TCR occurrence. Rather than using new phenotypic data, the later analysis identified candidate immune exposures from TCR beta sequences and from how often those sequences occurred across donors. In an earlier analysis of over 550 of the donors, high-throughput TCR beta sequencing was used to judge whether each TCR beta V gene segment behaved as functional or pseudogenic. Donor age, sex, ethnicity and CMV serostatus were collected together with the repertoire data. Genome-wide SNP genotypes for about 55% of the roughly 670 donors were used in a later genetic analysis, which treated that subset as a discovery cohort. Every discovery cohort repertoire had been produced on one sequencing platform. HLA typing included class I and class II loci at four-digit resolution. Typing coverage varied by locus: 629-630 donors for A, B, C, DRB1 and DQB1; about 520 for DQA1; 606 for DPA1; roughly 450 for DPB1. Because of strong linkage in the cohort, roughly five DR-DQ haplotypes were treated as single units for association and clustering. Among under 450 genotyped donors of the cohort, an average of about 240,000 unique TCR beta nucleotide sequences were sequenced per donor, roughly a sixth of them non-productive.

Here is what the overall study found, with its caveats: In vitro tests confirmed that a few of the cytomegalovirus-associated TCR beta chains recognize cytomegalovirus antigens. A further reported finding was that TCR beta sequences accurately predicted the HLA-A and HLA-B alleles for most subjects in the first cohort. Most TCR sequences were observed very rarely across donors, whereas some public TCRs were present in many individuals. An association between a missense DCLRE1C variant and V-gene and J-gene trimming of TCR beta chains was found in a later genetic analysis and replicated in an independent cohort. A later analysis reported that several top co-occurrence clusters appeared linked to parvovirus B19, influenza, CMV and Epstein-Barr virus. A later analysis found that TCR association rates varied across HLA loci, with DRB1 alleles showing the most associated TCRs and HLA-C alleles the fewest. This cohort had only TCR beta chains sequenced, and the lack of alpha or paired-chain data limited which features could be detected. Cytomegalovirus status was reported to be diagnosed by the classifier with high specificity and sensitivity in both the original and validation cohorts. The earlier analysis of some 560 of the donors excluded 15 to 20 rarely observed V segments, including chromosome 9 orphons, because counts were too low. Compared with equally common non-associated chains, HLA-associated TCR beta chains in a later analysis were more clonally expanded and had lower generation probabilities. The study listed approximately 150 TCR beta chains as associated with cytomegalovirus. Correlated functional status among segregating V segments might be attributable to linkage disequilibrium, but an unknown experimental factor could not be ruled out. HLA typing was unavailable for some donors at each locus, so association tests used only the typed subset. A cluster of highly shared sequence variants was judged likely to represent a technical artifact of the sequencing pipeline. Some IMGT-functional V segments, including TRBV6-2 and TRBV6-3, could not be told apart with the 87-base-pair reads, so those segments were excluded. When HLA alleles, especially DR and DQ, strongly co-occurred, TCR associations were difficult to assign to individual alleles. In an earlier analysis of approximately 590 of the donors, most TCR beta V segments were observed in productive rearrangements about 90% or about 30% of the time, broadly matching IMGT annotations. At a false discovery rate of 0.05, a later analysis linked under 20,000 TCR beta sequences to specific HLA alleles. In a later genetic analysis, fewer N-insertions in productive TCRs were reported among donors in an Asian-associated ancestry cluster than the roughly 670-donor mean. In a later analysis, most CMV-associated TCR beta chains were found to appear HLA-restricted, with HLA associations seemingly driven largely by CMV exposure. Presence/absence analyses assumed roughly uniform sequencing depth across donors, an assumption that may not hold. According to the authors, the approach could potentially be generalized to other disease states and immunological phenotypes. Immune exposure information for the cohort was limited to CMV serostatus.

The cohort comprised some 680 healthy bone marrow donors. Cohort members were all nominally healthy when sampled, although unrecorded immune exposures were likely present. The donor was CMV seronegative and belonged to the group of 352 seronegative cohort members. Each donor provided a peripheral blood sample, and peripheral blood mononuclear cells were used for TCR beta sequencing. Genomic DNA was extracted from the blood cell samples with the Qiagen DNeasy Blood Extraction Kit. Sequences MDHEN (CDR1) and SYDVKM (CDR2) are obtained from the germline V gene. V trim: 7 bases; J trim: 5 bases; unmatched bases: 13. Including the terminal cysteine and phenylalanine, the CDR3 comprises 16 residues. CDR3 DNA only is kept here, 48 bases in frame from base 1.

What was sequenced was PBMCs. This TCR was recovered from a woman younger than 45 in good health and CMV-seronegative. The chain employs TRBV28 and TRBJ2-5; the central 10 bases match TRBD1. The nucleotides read TGTGCCAGCACTCGCGGGACAGGGGTCCTCGGGGAGACCCAGTACTTC. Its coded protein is CASTRGTGVLGETQYF.